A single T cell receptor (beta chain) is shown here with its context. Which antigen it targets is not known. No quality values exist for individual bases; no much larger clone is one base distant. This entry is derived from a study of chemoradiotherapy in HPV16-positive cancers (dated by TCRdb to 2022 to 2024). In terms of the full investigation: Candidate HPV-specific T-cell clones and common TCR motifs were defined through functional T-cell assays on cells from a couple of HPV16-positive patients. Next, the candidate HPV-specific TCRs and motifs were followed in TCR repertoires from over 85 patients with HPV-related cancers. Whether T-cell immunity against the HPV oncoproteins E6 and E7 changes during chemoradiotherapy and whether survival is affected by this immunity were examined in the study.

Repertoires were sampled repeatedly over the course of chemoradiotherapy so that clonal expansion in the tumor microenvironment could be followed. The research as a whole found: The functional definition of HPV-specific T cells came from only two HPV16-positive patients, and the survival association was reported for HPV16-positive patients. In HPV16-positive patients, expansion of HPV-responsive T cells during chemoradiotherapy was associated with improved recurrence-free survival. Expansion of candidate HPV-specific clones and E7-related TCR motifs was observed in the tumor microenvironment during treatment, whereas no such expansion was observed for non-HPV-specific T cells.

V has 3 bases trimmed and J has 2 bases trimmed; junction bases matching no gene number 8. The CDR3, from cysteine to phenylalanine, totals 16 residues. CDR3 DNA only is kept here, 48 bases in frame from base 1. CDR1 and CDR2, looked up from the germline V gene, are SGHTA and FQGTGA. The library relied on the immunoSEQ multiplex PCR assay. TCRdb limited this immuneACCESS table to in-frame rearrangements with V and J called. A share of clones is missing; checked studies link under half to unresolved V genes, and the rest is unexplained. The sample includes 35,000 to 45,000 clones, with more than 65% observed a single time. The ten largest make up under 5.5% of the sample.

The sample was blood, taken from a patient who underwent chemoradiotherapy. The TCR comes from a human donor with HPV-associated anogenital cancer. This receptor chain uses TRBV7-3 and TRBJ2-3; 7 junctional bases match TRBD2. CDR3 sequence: CASSFIAKRDTDTQYF. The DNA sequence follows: TGTGCCAGCAGCTTTATTGCCAAGCGGGACACAGATACGCAGTATTTT.